A single TCR beta chain is shown here with its context. This sample was included in a study of OX40 agonist ivuxolimab in advanced cancers. For the study at large: Six ivuxolimab dose levels, 0.01 to 10 mg/kg, were given intravenously every 2 weeks. Participants averaged approximately 60 years of age (range roughly 23 to 80) and were 75% to 90% male. Three individuals attained partial responses, comprising one hepatocellular carcinoma case and two cutaneous melanoma cases.

With V trimmed by 6 bases and J by 2 bases, 2 bases remained unmatched. This CDR3 contains 13 residues. Germline-derived CDR1 and CDR2 are MNHEY and SVGAGI. Data came from immunoSEQ multiplex PCR; TCRdb stores just in-frame clones and leaves some out. The data contain about 98,000 clones, about nine tenths of them singletons. On cycle 4 day 1 and cycle 7 day 1, as well as at baseline, blood was sampled. The chain has TRBV6-5 and TRBJ2-5; 8 bases match TRBD1. This TCR was sampled from an adult with an advanced solid tumor such as melanoma, head and neck, liver or kidney cancer. The sample consisted of CD4+ or CD8+ T cells sorted from blood, taken in a trial of the OX40 agonist ivuxolimab. The CDR3 spells CASRTGGQETQYF. The CDR3, as DNA: TGTGCCAGCAGAACAGGGGGACAAGAGACCCAGTACTTC.